One sample yielded the 27 T cell receptor beta chains listed below, sequenced in a study of blood T cell repertoires in COVID-19. Only in-frame clones appear in the TCRdb table, and some are missing; sequencing was by immunoSEQ multiplex PCR. The sample consists of about 260,000 clones, over 70% of them appearing once. Sequencing was carried out using peripheral blood. Receptors originate from a woman between 35 and 50 years old who had recovered from COVID-19.

V usage is TRBV21-1 and J usage is TRBJ1-2; the DNA was not used to check the table's D call, TRBD1. TRBV21-1 is tagged as a pseudogene. CDR3 length equals 15 residues. The CDR3 sequence is CASSKVQDREEGYTF. The CDR3 DNA reads as TGTGCCAGCAGCAAAGTTCAGGACAGGGAGGAGGGCTACACCTTC.

The V gene is TRBV5-6, the J gene TRBJ1-4, with D unclear. Germline V lookup: CDR1 SGHDT, CDR2 YYEEEE. CDR3 size: 17 residues. The V end lost 1 base, the J end lost 0 bases, and 13 bases lay between the germline ends. The DNA for the CDR3 is TGTGCCAGCAGCTTGTCGGGTCTCTACGCAACTAATGAAAAACTGTTTTTT. It codes for CASSLSGLYATNEKLFF. Combining the CDR3 with reference TRBV5-6 and TRBJ1-4 gives the whole variable domain DAGVTQSPTHLIKTRGQQVTLRCSPKSGHDTVSWYQQALGQGPQFIFQYYEEEERQRGNFPDRFSGHQFPNYSSELNVNALLLGDSALYLCASSLSGLYATNEKLFFGSGTQLSVL.

J is TRBJ1-5 and V is TRBV10-3, with 8 bases fitting TRBD1. This CDR3 spans 18 amino acids. J was trimmed by 0 bases and V by 5 bases; bases with no gene match: 12. Per the germline V gene, CDR1 is ENHRY and CDR2 is SYGVKD. This CDR3 is CAISPGQGGSYSNQPQHF. The CDR3, as DNA: TGTGCCATCAGTCCCGGACAGGGCGGTTCCTATAGCAATCAGCCCCAGCATTTT.

This chain connects TRBV12-3 or TRBV12-4 to TRBJ1-1; the D is unclear. V lost 6 bases, J lost 4 bases, and 12 bases lay in between. This CDR3 spans 13 amino acids. The CDR3 sequence: CASRFYLATEAFF. CDR3 DNA sequence: TGTGCCAGCAGGTTTTACCTGGCCACTGAAGCTTTCTTT.

The table lists this clone with a few counts. The rearrangement joins TRBV7-9 to TRBJ1-2; unclear D gene. The V end was cut by 5 bases, the J end by 7 bases, with 17 bases between. The length of the CDR3 is 14 residues. Germline values: CDR1 SEHNR, CDR2 FQNEAQ (reference sequence). The CDR3 coding sequence is TGTGCCAGCAGCATGCTCGGGGTGCGGGGTGGCTACACCTTC. As protein: CASSMLGVRGGYTF. Full variable domain (rest looked up from reference TRBV7-9 and TRBJ1-2): DTGVSQNPRHKITKRGQNVTFRCDPISEHNRLYWYRQTLGQGPEFLTYFQNEAQLEKSRLLSDRFSAERPKGSFSTLEIQRTEQGDSAMYLCASSMLGVRGGYTFGSGTRLTVV.

The chain has TRBV5-1 and TRBJ2-3; possible D gene TRBD1, 6 bases. Trimming left V 5 bases short and J 0 bases short, with 13 bases between. This CDR3 is 15 amino acids long. CDR1 SGHRS and CDR2 YFSETQ come from the germline V gene. CDR3 sequence: CASRVTGISTDTQYF. CDR3 nucleotides: TGCGCCAGCAGGGTAACAGGGATTAGCACAGATACGCAGTATTTT.

The table lists this clone with a few counts. The chain couples TRBV14 to TRBJ1-6; D unclear. Germline lookup yields CDR1 SGHDN and CDR2 FVKESK. The CDR3 length is 14 residues. The V end was cut by 2 bases, the J end by 8 bases, with 10 bases between. CDR3 amino acids: CASSQYGLYSPLHF. As DNA, the CDR3 is TGTGCCAGCAGCCAATACGGGTTGTATTCACCCCTCCACTTT.

This clone was detected only once. V and J are TRBV4-1 and TRBJ2-7; tentative D call: TRBD1 (5 bases). V was clipped by 0 bases and J by 9 bases, with 12 bases between them. In germline, CDR1 is MGHRA, CDR2 YSYEKL. CDR3 length: 13 residues. The CDR3 spells CASSQDHRSGQYF. As DNA, the CDR3 is TGCGCCAGCAGCCAAGACCACAGGTCCGGGCAGTACTTC.

V gene TRBV13 combines with J gene TRBJ2-7; 9 bases fit TRBD2. The CDR3 has 15 amino acids. After removal of 5 bases from V and 1 base from J, the junction contained 6 bases not matched to a gene. Germline values: CDR1 PRHDT, CDR2 FYEKMQ (reference sequence). CDR3 in amino acids: CASSAGGEGSYEQYF. The CDR3 DNA reads as TGTGCCAGCAGCGCGGGGGGGGAAGGGTCCTACGAGCAGTACTTC. The full variable domain, rest sourced from reference TRBV13 and TRBJ2-7, is AAGVIQSPRHLIKEKRETATLKCYPIPRHDTVYWYQQGPGQDPQFLISFYEKMQSDKGSIPDRFSAQQFSDYHSELNMSSLELGDSALYFCASSAGGEGSYEQYFGPGTRLTVT.

The chain uses TRBV9 and TRBJ2-1, with D possibly being TRBD2 (7 bases). The CDR3 covers 17 residues. Trimming removed 3 bases at V and 3 bases at J, with 19 bases between. The germline gives CDR1 SGDLS, CDR2 YYNGEE. CDR3 amino acids: CASSARGAGGRYNEQFF. The CDR3, as DNA: TGTGCCAGCAGCGCCCGGGGGGCTGGGGGCCGCTACAATGAGCAGTTCTTC.

The gene calls are TRBV12-5 and TRBJ2-5, with TRBD1 matching over 11 bases. The ends lost 1 base at V and 1 base at J; junction bases unmatched: 2. This CDR3 comprises 16 residues. In germline, CDR1 is LGHNT, CDR2 FRNRAP. The chain's CDR3 is CASGLGDRGSQETQYF. CDR3 coding DNA: TGTGCTAGTGGTTTGGGGGACAGGGGGTCCCAAGAGACCCAGTACTTC. The variable domain in full, completed from reference TRBV12-5 and TRBJ2-5, reads DARVTQTPRHKVTEMGQEVTMRCQPILGHNTVFWYRQTMMQGLELLAYFRNRAPLDDSGMPKDRFSAEMPDATLATLKIQPSEPRDSAVYFCASGLGDRGSQETQYFGPGTRLLVL.

This chain connects TRBV15 to TRBJ1-2; a weak D match, TRBD1 (5 bases). Trimming cost V 6 bases and J 6 bases, with 8 bases left between them. The CDR3 has 11 amino acids. Germline V CDR1 and CDR2: LNHNV, YYDKDF (reference sequence). CDR3 sequence (DNA): TGTGCCACCAGGGGGCAGGATGGCTACACCTTC. It is translated as CATRGQDGYTF.

The chain carries TRBV3-1 (or the pseudogene TRBV3-2) and TRBJ2-7, with TRBD2 matching 9 bases. J was trimmed by 12 bases and V by 5 bases; bases with no gene match: 17. The CDR3 totals 15 residues. Germline V CDR1 and CDR2: LGHDT, YNNKEL (reference sequence). The chain's CDR3 is CASSSQGSGGSPMYF. The CDR3 region has the DNA TGTGCCAGCAGCTCCCAGGGGAGCGGGGGGTCCCCGATGTACTTC.

The chain employs TRBV30 and TRBJ1-3, with D perhaps TRBD1 (6 bases). The CDR3 covers 16 residues. The ends were cut back, 4 bases at V and 2 bases at J, with 18 bases in the middle. Germline CDR1 GTSNPN, CDR2 SVGIG (reference sequence). CDR3 nucleotide sequence: TGTGCCTGGATGTTCGGCGGGGGGGGCCCTGGAAACACCATATATTTT. Translation: CAWMFGGGGPGNTIYF.

The chain is built from TRBV5-1 and TRBJ2-5; 7 bases line up with TRBD2. The CDR3 contains 14 residues. Trimming cost V 3 bases and J 5 bases; bases outside gene matches: 7. CDR1 SGHRS and CDR2 YFSETQ come from the germline V gene. CDR3 nucleotides: TGCGCCAGCAGCTCCGGACTAGTTCGGGAGACCCAGTACTTC. Protein product: CASSSGLVRETQYF.

This clone was observed a single time. The gene calls are TRBV19 and TRBJ1-2, with unresolved D. CDR1 and CDR2 from the germline V gene are LNHDA and SQIVND (reference sequence). V gave up 3 bases and J gave up 0 bases, with 8 bases separating them. The CDR3 runs 14 residues. CDR3 in amino acids: CASSIFPANYGYTF. DNA for the CDR3: TGTGCCAGTAGTATCTTCCCGGCTAACTATGGCTACACCTTC.

This clone was recorded only once. J is TRBJ2-1 and V is TRBV6-1; D possibly corresponds to TRBD2 (6 bases). Germline V CDR1 and CDR2: MNHNS, SASEGT. Trimming took off 0 bases at V and 10 bases at J, with 13 bases between the two ends. The CDR3 sequence is 14 residues long. The CDR3, as DNA: TGTGCCAGCAGTGAAGCCCTCGTTAGCGGCGAGCAGTTCTTC. It encodes CASSEALVSGEQFF.

The chain couples TRBV7-8 to TRBJ2-3; 11 positions match TRBD2. The CDR3 runs to 18 residues. Germline V gene lookup returns CDR1 SGHVS and CDR2 FQNEAQ. After removal of 6 bases from V and 0 bases from J, the junction contained 11 bases not matched to a gene. The chain's CDR3 is CASRKLAGADPSTDTQYF. The CDR3, as DNA: TGTGCCAGCAGAAAACTAGCGGGGGCGGACCCTAGCACAGATACGCAGTATTTT.

This rearrangement joins TRBV5-6 to TRBJ1-2; D is perhaps TRBD1 (6 bases). Trimming stripped 0 bases from V and 2 bases from J, with 14 bases between. CDR1 is SGHDT and CDR2 is YYEEEE in the germline V gene. This CDR3 is 16 amino acids long. The CDR3 region is CASSLAGVLGNYGYTF. Written as DNA, the CDR3 is TGTGCCAGCAGCTTGGCAGGGGTGTTAGGGAACTATGGCTACACCTTC.

This chain uses TRBV13 with TRBJ2-7; 11 positions agree with TRBD1. Germline V gene lookup returns CDR1 PRHDT and CDR2 FYEKMQ (reference sequence). V was pared by 5 bases and J by 2 bases, with 5 bases of the junction left unmatched. The CDR3 is made up of 15 amino acids. CDR3 coding DNA: TGTGCCAGCAGCCCGGGACAGGGGGGACCCTACGAGCAGTACTTC. Its translation: CASSPGQGGPYEQYF.

V and J are TRBV5-4 and TRBJ2-1, with D possibly matching TRBD2 (5 bases). Germline lookup yields CDR1 SGHNT and CDR2 YYREEE (reference sequence). CDR3 length equals 14 residues. V gave up 6 bases and J gave up 8 bases, with 18 bases separating them. This CDR3 reads CASTPERAGDEQFF. CDR3 coding DNA: TGTGCCAGCACCCCGGAGAGGGCTGGAGATGAGCAGTTCTTC.

V usage is TRBV7-9 and J usage is TRBJ1-5; 8 bases align to TRBD1. With 2 bases clipped from V and 6 bases from J, the junction kept 9 bases outside the gene matches. The CDR3 covers 16 residues. CDR1 and CDR2 from the germline V gene are SEHNR and FQNEAQ (reference sequence). The CDR3 bases are TGTGCCAGCAGCTTATCAGGGGGCGCATCGGGTCAGCCCCAGCATTTT. Translating gives CASSLSGGASGQPQHF.

The V call is TRBV9, the J call TRBJ2-1; 9 positions agree with TRBD2. Trimming took 4 bases from V and 0 from J; bases not matched to a gene: 11. Germline V gene sequence: CDR1 SGDLS, CDR2 YYNGEE. The length of the CDR3 is 18 residues. The CDR3 DNA is TGTGCCAGCAGCCAGCCTCAAGCGGGGGGAGGCTCCTACAATGAGCAGTTCTTC. Translated, it gives CASSQPQAGGGSYNEQFF. The whole variable domain, filled in from reference TRBV9 and TRBJ2-1, reads DSGVTQTPKHLITATGQRVTLRCSPRSGDLSVYWYQQSLDQGLQFLIQYYNGEERAKGNILERFSAQQFPDLHSELNLSSLELGDSALYFCASSQPQAGGGSYNEQFFGPGTRLTVL.

The J gene is TRBJ2-5, the V gene TRBV4-1; 11 bases map to TRBD2. Looked up from germline, CDR1 is MGHRA and CDR2 is YSYEKL. V shed 0 bases and J 5 bases; nucleotides not matched to a gene: 5. The CDR3 sequence is 16 residues long. The DNA of the CDR3 is TGCGCCAGCAGCCAAGAGGTAGCGGGGGGGTTGGAGACCCAGTACTTC. As protein: CASSQEVAGGLETQYF.

The gene calls are TRBV18 and TRBJ2-7; TRBD2 matches at 12 bases. Germline trimming cut 3 bases from V and 6 bases from J; bases unmatched to any gene: 6. CDR3 length: 15 residues. The germline V gene has CDR1 KGHSH and CDR2 LQKENI. The CDR3 reads CASSPTSSGGGEQYF. CDR3 sequence (DNA): TGTGCCAGCTCACCCACGTCTAGCGGGGGGGGCGAGCAGTACTTC.

This chain joins TRBV9 and TRBJ2-5; 12 bases are a match to TRBD1. This CDR3 region has 16 residues. Trimming removed 4 bases from V and 4 bases from J; junction bases left unmatched: 8. Germline CDR1 reads SGDLS; CDR2 reads YYNGEE. Here the CDR3 reads CASSPPGDRGRETQYF. The CDR3 DNA reads as TGTGCCAGCAGCCCGCCGGGGGACAGGGGGCGAGAGACCCAGTACTTC.

The chain has TRBV7-2 and TRBJ2-4, with 10 bases identical to TRBD2. Per germline, CDR1 SGHTA and CDR2 FQGNSA. V was clipped by 1 base and J by 5 bases; unmatched bases: 5. The CDR3 sequence is 16 residues long. CDR3 DNA: TGTGCCAGCAGCTTAGAATGGCTAGCGGGGGAAAACATTCAGTACTTC. Residues: CASSLEWLAGENIQYF.